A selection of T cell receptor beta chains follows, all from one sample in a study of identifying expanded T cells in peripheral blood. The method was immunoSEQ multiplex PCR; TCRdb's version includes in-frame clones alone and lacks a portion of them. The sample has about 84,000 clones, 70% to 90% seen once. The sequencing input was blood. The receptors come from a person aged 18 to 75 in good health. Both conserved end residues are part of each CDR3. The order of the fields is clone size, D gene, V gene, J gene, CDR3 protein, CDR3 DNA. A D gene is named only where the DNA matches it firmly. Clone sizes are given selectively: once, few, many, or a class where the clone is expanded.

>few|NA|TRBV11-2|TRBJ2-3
CASSLAGGPTDTQYF
TGTGCCAGCAGCTTAGCGGGGGGCCCCACAGATACGCAGTATTTT
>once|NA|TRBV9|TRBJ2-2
CASSVNPLNARPNTGELFF
TGTGCCAGCAGCGTAAACCCCCTGAATGCGAGGCCGAACACCGGGGAGCTGTTTTTT
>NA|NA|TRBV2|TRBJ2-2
CASSVSGRLTGELFF
TGTGCCAGCAGCGTCTCAGGTCGCCTCACCGGGGAGCTGTTTTTT
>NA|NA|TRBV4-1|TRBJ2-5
CASSPSGGLGWQETQYF
TGCGCCAGCAGCCCCTCCGGGGGCCTTGGGTGGCAAGAGACCCAGTACTTC
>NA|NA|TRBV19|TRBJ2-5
CASSIRGTETQYF
TGTGCCAGTAGTATTCGGGGGACGGAGACCCAGTACTTC
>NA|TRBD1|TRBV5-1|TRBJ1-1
CASSRIRDRRIVTEAFF
TGCGCCAGCAGCCGCATCCGGGACAGGAGGATCGTTACTGAAGCTTTCTTT
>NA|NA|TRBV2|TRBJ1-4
CASSVPTGEIATNEKLFF
TGTGCCAGCAGTGTCCCGACAGGAGAAATTGCAACTAATGAAAAACTGTTTTTT
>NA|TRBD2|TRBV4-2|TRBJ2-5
CASSQEGLAATQETQYF
TGTGCCAGCAGCCAAGAAGGACTAGCGGCTACCCAAGAGACCCAGTACTTC
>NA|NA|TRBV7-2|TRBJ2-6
CASSRHVVSGANVLTF
TGTGCCAGCAGTAGACACGTTGTCTCTGGGGCCAACGTCCTGACTTTC
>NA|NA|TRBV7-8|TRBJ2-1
CASSLALLGYNEQFF
TGTGCCAGCAGCTTAGCGCTTTTAGGGTACAATGAGCAGTTCTTC
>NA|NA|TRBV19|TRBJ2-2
CASRRGWNTGELFF
TGTGCCAGTAGGCGGGGTTGGAACACCGGGGAGCTGTTTTTT
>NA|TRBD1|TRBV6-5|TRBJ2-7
CASSYRGDRGTYEQYF
TGTGCCAGCAGTTACCGGGGGGACAGGGGTACCTACGAGCAGTACTTC
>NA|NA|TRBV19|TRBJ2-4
CASSIQWTSGVPVQYF
TGTGCCAGTAGTATCCAGTGGACGTCAGGGGTTCCCGTTCAGTACTTC
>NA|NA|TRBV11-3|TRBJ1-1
CASSSNVVSPNTEAFF
TGTGCCAGCAGCTCGAACGTGGTCAGCCCGAACACTGAAGCTTTCTTT
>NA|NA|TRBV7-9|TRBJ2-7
CASSPTGAEQYF
TGTGCCAGCAGCCCAACAGGAGCCGAGCAGTACTTC
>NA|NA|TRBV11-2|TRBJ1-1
CASSRPTVTEAFF
TGTGCCAGCAGCCGACCGACAGTTACTGAAGCTTTCTTT
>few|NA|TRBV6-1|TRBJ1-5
CASNPMLGPQPQHF
TGTGCCAGCAACCCCATGCTCGGTCCCCAGCCCCAGCATTTT